The next 26 T cell receptor beta chains were all read from a single sample in a study of T cell responses to AZD1222 COVID-19 vaccine. Generated by immunoSEQ multiplex PCR, the TCRdb table keeps only in-frame clones and is missing some. The table includes about 200,000 clones, about 94% detected once. The source material was peripheral blood, sampled 28 days after the second dose of the MenACWY control vaccine. Receptor source: an adult who received the MenACWY meningococcal vaccine as a control.

The rearrangement uses TRBV4-3 and TRBJ1-4; D gene uncertain. Looked up from germline, CDR1 is LGHNA and CDR2 is YSLEER. The CDR3 is 17 amino acids. Trimming stripped 1 base from V and 7 bases from J, with 19 bases between. Written as DNA, the CDR3 is TGCGCCAGCAGCCAAGCCCCCCTCCCGGAAGGACTTGAAAAACTGTTTTTT. This codes for CASSQAPLPEGLEKLFF.

V usage is TRBV6-5 and J usage is TRBJ1-5, with D perhaps matching TRBD1 (5 bases). Trimming pared 6 bases from V and 1 base from J, leaving 10 bases between. The CDR3 spans 14 residues. CDR1 MNHEY and CDR2 SVGAGI come from the germline V gene. The CDR3 DNA sequence: TGTGCCAGCAGAGACAGTTCGAGCAATCAGCCCCAGCATTTT. Protein sequence: CASRDSSSNQPQHF.

V gene TRBV7-9 combines with J gene TRBJ2-1, with D perhaps given as TRBD1 or TRBD2 (5 bases each). With 2 bases removed from V and 6 bases from J, the gap between germline ends came to 8 bases. The CDR3 runs to 13 residues. Germline V gene lookup returns CDR1 SEHNR and CDR2 FQNEAQ (reference sequence). As DNA, the CDR3 is TGTGCCAGCAGCTTAACTAGGGGCAATGAGCAGTTCTTC. As protein: CASSLTRGNEQFF.

This chain uses TRBV7-2 with TRBJ1-1, with D maybe TRBD1 (5 bases). The V gene's germline CDR1 is SGHTA and CDR2 FQGNSA. This CDR3 spans 15 amino acids. Trimming shortened V by 0 bases and J by 1 base, and 9 bases separated the two germline ends. The CDR3 nucleotides read TGTGCCAGCAGCTTAGCTCAGGGTCGGAACACTGAAGCTTTCTTT. Protein: CASSLAQGRNTEAFF.

The CDR3 coding sequence is TGCATGACCCGTGCTAACCCCTACGAGCAGTACTTC. Protein product: CMTRANPYEQYF. The chain joins TRBV29-1 to TRBJ2-7; D is unclear. The CDR3 loop spans 12 amino acids. In germline, CDR1 is SQVTM, CDR2 ANQGSEA.

This chain links TRBV3-1 (or the pseudogene TRBV3-2) with TRBJ2-1; D not resolved. The CDR3 runs to 16 residues. V was pared by 6 bases and J by 8 bases, with 23 bases between. Germline V gene data show CDR1 as LGHDT and CDR2 as YNNKEL (reference sequence). The CDR3 DNA sequence: TGTGCCAGCAGTTATTACCTCGGTGTACGGAAGGATGAGCAGTTCTTC. Translating gives CASSYYLGVRKDEQFF.

The rearrangement links TRBV28 to TRBJ1-5; D not resolved. The CDR3 spans 14 residues. Germline V CDR1 and CDR2: MDHEN, SYDVKM. V lost 5 bases and J lost 6, with 14 bases in between. The CDR3 reads CASSPYRQLQPQHF. The CDR3 DNA reads as TGTGCCAGCAGTCCCTACCGGCAGCTTCAGCCCCAGCATTTT.

The V call is TRBV6-2 or TRBV6-3, the J call TRBJ1-2, with D perhaps TRBD1 (5 bases). V dropped 6 bases and J dropped 4 bases, with 15 bases sitting between them. Germline V gene sequence: CDR1 MNHEY, CDR2 SVGEGT. The CDR3 loop spans 14 amino acids. This CDR3 is CASSSGYGVYGYTF. The CDR3 coding sequence is TGTGCCAGCAGCTCAGGGTACGGAGTCTATGGCTACACCTTC.

The chain carries TRBV12-3 or TRBV12-4 and TRBJ1-5, with a possible D match to TRBD1 (5 bases). This CDR3 contains 13 residues. The V end lost 6 bases, the J end lost 5 bases, and 11 bases lay between the germline ends. CDR3 coding DNA: TGTGCCAGCAGCCGGGGCATCGATCAGCCCCAGCATTTT. Amino acids: CASSRGIDQPQHF.

The rearrangement joins TRBV10-3 to TRBJ1-1; D gene unclear. V gave up 2 bases and J gave up 8 bases, with 6 bases separating them. CDR3 length: 11 residues. Germline loops: CDR1 ENHRY, CDR2 SYGVKD. The CDR3 sequence: CAISENIEAFF. In DNA, the CDR3 is TGTGCCATCAGTGAGAATATCGAAGCTTTCTTT.

The V call is TRBV27, the J call TRBJ2-2; 9 positions agree with TRBD2. J was trimmed by 6 bases and V by 1 base; bases with no gene match: 3. In germline, CDR1 is MNHEY, CDR2 SMNVEV (reference sequence). The CDR3 length is 15 residues. CDR3 in DNA: TGTGCCAGCAGTTTATTCGGGACTAGCCCCGGGGAGCTGTTTTTT. This translates into CASSLFGTSPGELFF.

V usage is TRBV25-1 and J usage is TRBJ1-1; 8 bases line up with TRBD1. The CDR3 sequence is 13 residues long. V shed 9 bases, J shed 1 base, and the junction held 4 bases outside the gene matches. The germline gives CDR1 MGHDK, CDR2 SYGVNS. The CDR3 nucleotides read TGTGCCAGTGAGGACAGGGCGAACACTGAAGCTTTCTTT. Residues: CASEDRANTEAFF.

The chain combines TRBV19 with TRBJ2-1; 11 nucleotides align to TRBD2. Losses at the gene ends were 6 bases for V and 5 bases for J; bases not matched to a gene: 6. CDR1 LNHDA and CDR2 SQIVND come from the germline V gene (reference sequence). The CDR3 loop spans 15 amino acids. The CDR3 DNA is TGTGCCAGTAGCCTACTAGCGGGAGTGGACAATGAGCAGTTCTTC. Encoded protein: CASSLLAGVDNEQFF.

The rearrangement uses TRBV11-2 and TRBJ2-5; perhaps D is TRBD1 or TRBD2 (5 bases each). The CDR3 is 15 amino acids. CDR1 and CDR2 (germline): SGHAT, FQNNGV. V dropped 0 bases and J dropped 0 bases, with 8 bases sitting between them. For the CDR3, the DNA is TGTGCCAGCAGCTTAGATCGGGGCAACCAAGAGACCCAGTACTTC. Its protein product is CASSLDRGNQETQYF.

The chain couples TRBV12-3 or TRBV12-4 to TRBJ1-2; D might be TRBD1 (5 bases). V lost 5 bases and J 2 bases, leaving 9 bases between the germline ends. The CDR3 extends over 13 amino acids. This CDR3 reads CASSRGPNYGYTF. CDR3 bases: TGTGCCAGCAGTCGGGGCCCCAACTATGGCTACACCTTC.

The rearrangement uses TRBV3-1 (or the pseudogene TRBV3-2) and TRBJ1-1, with D hard to call. CDR3 length: 17 amino acids. Germline loops: CDR1 LGHDT, CDR2 YNNKEL (reference sequence). Trimming took off 4 bases at V and 0 bases at J, with 18 bases between the two ends. The CDR3 sequence is CASSRPRPTVMNTEAFF. Here the CDR3 DNA reads TGTGCCAGCAGCCGACCTCGACCCACCGTAATGAACACTGAAGCTTTCTTT.

The chain employs TRBV20-1 and TRBJ1-2, with D unresolved. V was shortened by 3 bases and J by 2 bases, with 16 bases between the two germline ends. The germline CDR1 and CDR2 sequences are DFQATT and SNEGSKA (reference sequence). The CDR3 runs to 15 residues. Here the CDR3 DNA reads TGCAGTGCTAGTGAGGCGGTCCTGCCCAACTATGGCTACACCTTC. This encodes CSASEAVLPNYGYTF.

This chain links TRBV7-2 with TRBJ2-1; D possibly corresponds to TRBD2 (5 bases). The CDR3 consists of 13 residues. V dropped 0 bases and J dropped 11 bases, with 11 bases sitting between them. Germline V CDR1 and CDR2: SGHTA, FQGNSA. The chain's CDR3 is CASSLARAAQQFF. In DNA form, the CDR3 reads TGTGCCAGCAGCTTAGCGCGGGCGGCTCAGCAGTTCTTC.

The chain is built from TRBV2 and TRBJ2-7; D is ambiguous. The V end was cut by 11 bases, the J end by 0 bases, with 11 bases between. CDR1 and CDR2 (germline): SNHLY, FYNNEI. This CDR3 has 12 residues. CDR3 region: CAGQASSYEQYF. In DNA, the CDR3 is TGTGCCGGGCAGGCCAGCTCCTACGAGCAGTACTTC.

The J gene is TRBJ1-5, the V gene TRBV2, with a weak D call TRBD1 (6 bases). The CDR3 has 12 residues. Germline loops: CDR1 SNHLY, CDR2 FYNNEI. V was cut by 4 bases and J by 7 bases, with 8 bases left in between. The CDR3 region has the DNA TGTGCCAGCAGTGGTAGGGGGCAGCCCCAGCATTTT. This codes for CASSGRGQPQHF. The full variable domain, with the rest looked up from reference TRBV2 and TRBJ1-5, is EPEVTQTPSHQVTQMGQEVILRCVPISNHLYFYWYRQILGQKVEFLVSFYNNEISEKSEIFDDQFSVERPDGSNFTLKIRSTKLEDSAMYFCASSGRGQPQHFGDGTRLSIL.

The rearrangement joins TRBV19 to TRBJ1-5; 9 nucleotides line up with TRBD1. The length of the CDR3 is 15 residues. V was pared by 4 bases and J by 7 bases, with 8 bases of the junction left unmatched. Germline CDR1 LNHDA, CDR2 SQIVND (reference sequence). This CDR3 reads CASSRPGQGGQPQHF. The CDR3 nucleotides read TGTGCCAGTAGTAGACCGGGACAGGGAGGCCAGCCCCAGCATTTT.

The gene calls are TRBV5-1 and TRBJ1-5, with D possibly matching TRBD1 (5 bases). Germline CDR1 SGHRS, CDR2 YFSETQ. Trimming cost V 0 bases and J 2 bases, with 9 bases left between them. The CDR3 is made up of 15 amino acids. Here the CDR3 reads CASSLGDGGNQPQHF. As DNA, the CDR3 is TGCGCCAGCAGCTTGGGGGACGGAGGCAATCAGCCCCAGCATTTT.

This clone was observed a single time. This sequence joins TRBV6-5 and TRBJ2-7, with 8 positions matching TRBD1. With 5 bases clipped from V and 6 bases from J, the junction kept 6 bases outside the gene matches. CDR1 and CDR2 (germline): MNHEY, SVGAGI. The CDR3 length is 13 residues. In nucleotides, the CDR3 is TGTGCCAGCAGTAACCCAGGGGGCCCCGAGCAGTACTTC. It specifies CASSNPGGPEQYF.

The rearrangement uses TRBV27 and TRBJ1-6; a possible D gene is TRBD1 (5 bases). V shed 4 bases and J shed 8 bases, with 12 bases lying between them. CDR1 and CDR2 (germline): MNHEY, SMNVEV (reference sequence). The CDR3 is made up of 14 amino acids. The CDR3 is CASSSRLRDSPLHF. The CDR3 DNA follows: TGTGCCAGCAGTTCCCGACTCAGGGATTCACCCCTCCACTTT.

V gene TRBV6-1 combines with J gene TRBJ1-2; D may be TRBD1 (5 bases). The CDR3 length is 13 residues. CDR1 is MNHNS, CDR2 SASEGT, per germline. The V gene lost 2 bases and the J gene lost 7 bases, with 11 bases spanning the gap. CDR3 in amino acids: CASSENGGLGYTF. The CDR3 nucleotides read TGTGCCAGCAGTGAAAATGGGGGACTTGGCTACACCTTC.

The rearrangement uses TRBV5-4 and TRBJ2-3, with TRBD1 matching over 11 bases. The CDR3 runs to 17 residues. Germline loops: CDR1 SGHNT, CDR2 YYREEE (reference sequence). The junction had 10 bases not matched to a gene; V was cut back by 4 bases and J by 3 bases. The CDR3 sequence is CASSPGTGGMGTDTQYF. As DNA, the CDR3 is TGTGCCAGCAGCCCGGGGACAGGGGGAATGGGGACAGATACGCAGTATTTT.